A selection of T cell receptor beta chains follows, all from one sample in a study of blood T cell repertoires in COVID-19. TCRdb keeps only in-frame clones here, not all; method: immunoSEQ multiplex PCR. Among approximately 210,000 clones, roughly 81% were seen once, and the ten largest hold approximately 8%. Sequencing was done on a sample of peripheral blood. These receptors all come from a woman in her fifties or sixties with active or convalescent COVID-19. CDR3s include the opening cysteine and the closing phenylalanine or tryptophan. Each record gives: V gene, D gene, clone size, J gene, CDR3 DNA, CDR3 protein. A D gene is named only where the DNA matches it firmly. Clone size is stated in some rows and not others, as once, few, many or a class when expanded.

V gene: TRBV4-2; D gene: TRBD2; clone size: -; J gene: TRBJ2-7; CDR3 DNA: TGTGCCAGCAGCCAGGTCGGACTAGCCGATCCTACGAGGGAGTACTTC; CDR3 protein: CASSQVGLADPTREYF
V gene: TRBV5-5; D gene: TRBD2; clone size: -; J gene: TRBJ2-5; CDR3 DNA: TGTGCCAGCAGCCTAAGTTCGCGGGGGGGACCAGAGACCCAGTACTTC; CDR3 protein: CASSLSSRGGPETQYF
V gene: TRBV7-3; D gene: TRBD2; clone size: once; J gene: TRBJ2-1; CDR3 DNA: TGTGCCAGCAGCCCCCTTGGGGGGGTTTACAATGAGCAGTTCTTC; CDR3 protein: CASSPLGGVYNEQFF
V gene: TRBV5-5; D gene: TRBD2; clone size: -; J gene: TRBJ2-3; CDR3 DNA: TGTGCCAGCAGCTTGGTGACTAGCGGGGGCTCGCGCACAGATACGCAGTATTTT; CDR3 protein: CASSLVTSGGSRTDTQYF
V gene: TRBV28; D gene: -; clone size: -; J gene: TRBJ2-1; CDR3 DNA: TGTGCCCACAGACAGGCGAGCTCCTACAATGAGCAGTTCTTC; CDR3 protein: CAHRQASSYNEQFF
V gene: TRBV19; D gene: -; clone size: -; J gene: TRBJ1-5; CDR3 DNA: TGTGCCAGTAGTATTAACACCCAGAATCAGCCCCAGCATTTT; CDR3 protein: CASSINTQNQPQHF
V gene: TRBV5-1; D gene: TRBD1; clone size: -; J gene: TRBJ2-1; CDR3 DNA: TGCGCCAGCAGCTGGGGGACAGTGGGGTACAATGAGCAGTTCTTC; CDR3 protein: CASSWGTVGYNEQFF
V gene: TRBV30; D gene: -; clone size: -; J gene: TRBJ1-5; CDR3 DNA: TGTGCCTGGAGTTCCGGACTAGGGGAGCCCCAGCATTTT; CDR3 protein: CAWSSGLGEPQHF
V gene: TRBV12-3/TRBV12-4; D gene: -; clone size: -; J gene: TRBJ1-6; CDR3 DNA: TGTGCCAGCAGCTACCCCGGGTCACCCCTCCACTTT; CDR3 protein: CASSYPGSPLHF
V gene: TRBV6-1; D gene: -; clone size: -; J gene: TRBJ2-3; CDR3 DNA: TGTGCCAGCAGTGAAGGGGGCCGAAAAACAGATACGCAGTATTTT; CDR3 protein: CASSEGGRKTDTQYF
V gene: TRBV13; D gene: TRBD2; clone size: -; J gene: TRBJ2-1; CDR3 DNA: TGTGCCAGCAGTAATACCAAGCTCCAGCGGGAGGTGTTCTTC; CDR3 protein: CASSNTKLQREVFF
V gene: TRBV5-1; D gene: -; clone size: -; J gene: TRBJ1-3; CDR3 DNA: TGCGCCAGCAGCTTGACCGGGTCTGGAAACACCATATATTTT; CDR3 protein: CASSLTGSGNTIYF
V gene: TRBV5-1; D gene: TRBD1; clone size: -; J gene: TRBJ2-1; CDR3 DNA: TGCGCCAGCAGCCAGGGACAGGTGGGATTCACCGAATACAATGAGCAGTTCTTC; CDR3 protein: CASSQGQVGFTEYNEQFF
V gene: TRBV11-3; D gene: TRBD2; clone size: -; J gene: TRBJ2-2; CDR3 DNA: TGTGCCAGCAGCTTAAACTGGGGACTAGCGGGGCCGGGGACCGGGGAGCTGTTTTTT; CDR3 protein: CASSLNWGLAGPGTGELFF
V gene: TRBV7-8; D gene: -; clone size: -; J gene: TRBJ1-2; CDR3 DNA: TGTGCCAGCAGCCCAGACGGGGGGAACTATGGCTACACCTTC; CDR3 protein: CASSPDGGNYGYTF
V gene: TRBV15; D gene: TRBD2; clone size: -; J gene: TRBJ2-3; CDR3 DNA: TGTGCCACCTCTAGCGGGTACACAGATACGCAGTATTTT; CDR3 protein: CATSSGYTDTQYF
V gene: TRBV24-1; D gene: TRBD1; clone size: -; J gene: TRBJ2-5; CDR3 DNA: TGTGCCACCAGTTCATCCTGGGACAGCCAAGAGACCCAGTACTTC; CDR3 protein: CATSSSWDSQETQYF
V gene: TRBV29-1; D gene: -; clone size: -; J gene: TRBJ2-7; CDR3 DNA: TGCAGCGTCAGACAGCTCCTAACCTACGAGCAGTACTTC; CDR3 protein: CSVRQLLTYEQYF
V gene: TRBV6-5; D gene: -; clone size: once; J gene: TRBJ2-7; CDR3 DNA: TGTGCCAGCAGGGAGGACCGGGCTACCTACGAGCAGTACTTC; CDR3 protein: CASREDRATYEQYF
V gene: TRBV9; D gene: TRBD1; clone size: -; J gene: TRBJ1-5; CDR3 DNA: TGTGCCAGCAGCGTTCAGGGGGCCGACAATCAGCCCCAGCATTTT; CDR3 protein: CASSVQGADNQPQHF
V gene: TRBV2; D gene: -; clone size: -; J gene: TRBJ1-2; CDR3 DNA: TGTGCCAGCAGTGAAGCTGGAGGATCCGGCTACACCTTC; CDR3 protein: CASSEAGGSGYTF